This section outlines one T cell receptor beta chain sequence together with its context. The antigen it recognizes is unknown. No clone much larger than this one lies a single base away; base qualities are absent. This same CDR3 is encoded by further DNA sequences in the sample. The data derive from a study of cytomegalovirus exposure and HLA in healthy donors (TCRdb year 2017). Broadly, across the study: An earlier analysis of roughly 570 of the donors reported 276 Gb of sequence data and 117 million unique TCR beta sequences obtained from 180 million or so T cells. A handful of DR-DQ haplotypes were handled as single units for association and clustering because linkage in the cohort was strong. Every repertoire in the discovery cohort had been generated on one and the same sequencing platform. The number of typed donors differed by locus: about 629-630 for A, B, C, DRB1 and DQB1; some 500 for DQA1; 606 for DPA1; and about 450 for DPB1. A later genetic analysis took genome-wide SNP genotypes for about 65% of the roughly 670 donors and used that subset as a discovery cohort. Rather than using new phenotypic data, the later analysis identified candidate immune exposures from TCR beta sequences and from how often those sequences occurred across donors. In an earlier analysis of 587 of the donors, high-throughput TCR beta sequencing was used to judge whether each TCR beta V gene segment behaved as functional or pseudogenic. Both class I and class II loci were covered by HLA typing, at four-digit resolution. The genetic ancestry cluster associated with self-reported Caucasian donors included over 65% of the roughly 360 genotyped donors. Among some 410 genotyped donors of the cohort, an average of about 220,000 unique TCR beta nucleotide sequences was sequenced per donor, of which about 18% were non-productive. A separate validation cohort of about 110 different subjects was used in addition to the approximately 700-subject first cohort. In a later analysis, previously published TCR beta repertoires from 550 to 750 donors were re-analyzed and high-resolution HLA genotyping was added so that TCR occurrence patterns could be studied. Alongside the repertoire data, information on donor age, sex, ethnicity and CMV serostatus was compiled. An early release covering approximately 600 HLA-typed donors comprised 250 to 350 gigabases of sequencing data and 65 million to 100 million unique TCR sequences. The study was designed to test whether signatures of past pathogen exposure could be identified by cataloging public T cell receptors. The study profiled the T cell repertoires of about 640 subjects by immunosequencing and related them to cytomegalovirus serostatus. High-throughput TCR immunosequencing, statistical association of individual TCRs with disease status, and machine learning were combined to predict cytomegalovirus infection status. Beyond this particular receptor, the publication reports: Three of the identified cytomegalovirus-associated TCR beta chains were confirmed in vitro to be specific for cytomegalovirus antigens. A later genetic analysis associated a missense DCLRE1C variant with V-gene and J-gene trimming of TCR beta chains, and an independent cohort replicated the association. In a later analysis, the rate of TCR association differed among HLA loci, with DRB1 alleles having the most associated TCRs and HLA-C alleles having the fewest. For the cohort, immune exposure information was limited to CMV serostatus. A further reported finding was that TCR beta sequences accurately predicted the HLA-A and HLA-B alleles for most subjects in the first cohort. Sequencing depth was assumed to be roughly uniform across donors in the presence/absence analyses, though that assumption may not hold. The authors suggested that the approach could potentially be extended to other disease states and immunological phenotypes. Most TCR sequences were seen in very few donors, while some public TCRs were found in many individuals. The classifier was reported to diagnose cytomegalovirus status with high specificity and sensitivity in both the original and validation cohorts. Only TCR beta chains were sequenced in this cohort, and the absence of alpha or paired-chain data limited detectable features. In a later analysis, HLA-associated TCR beta chains showed more clonal expansion and lower generation probabilities than non-associated chains that were equally common. Some IMGT-functional V segments, including TRBV6-2 and TRBV6-3, could not be told apart with the 87-base-pair reads, so those segments were excluded. A group of highly shared sequence variants was considered likely to be a technical artifact of the sequencing pipeline. A later analysis reported that several top co-occurrence clusters appeared linked to parvovirus B19, influenza, CMV and Epstein-Barr virus. Correlated functional status among segregating V segments might be attributable to linkage disequilibrium, but an unknown experimental factor could not be ruled out. The study listed approximately 150 TCR beta chains as associated with cytomegalovirus. Strong co-occurrence of HLA alleles, especially DR and DQ, made assigning TCR associations to individual alleles difficult. According to a later genetic analysis, donors in an Asian-associated ancestry cluster had fewer N-insertions in productive TCRs than the roughly 700-donor mean. Most CMV-associated TCR beta chains appeared to be HLA-restricted in a later analysis, and the HLA associations seemed to be driven largely by CMV exposure. At a false discovery rate of 0.05, a later analysis linked roughly 17,000 TCR beta sequences to specific HLA alleles. In an earlier analysis of 587 of the donors, most TCR beta V segments appeared in productive rearrangements about 87% or about 30% of the time, broadly matching IMGT annotations. Because some donors lacked HLA typing at each locus, the association tests relied only on the typed subset. Because counts were too low, some 17 rarely observed V segments, including chromosome 9 orphons, were left out of the earlier analysis of over 550 of the donors.

There are 14 amino acids in the CDR3, from cysteine to phenylalanine inclusive. Just CDR3 DNA is preserved here, 42 bases in frame from base 1. Based on the germline V gene, the CDR1 and CDR2 sequences are SGHRS and YFSETQ. At the junction V is shortened by 1 base and J by 6 bases, with 12 bases in between. The cohort consisted of 650 to 850 healthy bone marrow donors. At the time of sampling, every cohort member was nominally healthy, though immune exposures that went unrecorded were likely present. The donor was CMV seronegative and was included in the group of 352 seronegative cohort members. A peripheral blood sample was provided by each donor, and peripheral blood mononuclear cells were used for TCR beta sequencing. The Qiagen DNeasy Blood Extraction Kit was used to extract genomic DNA from the blood cell samples. The library was built by means of the immunoSEQ multiplex PCR assay. The multiplex PCR relied on a mix of 60 forward primers for TCR Vbeta segments and 13 reverse primers for TCR Jbeta segments. Amplification of the CDR3 region of rearranged TCR beta genes was performed with a multiplex PCR assay on genomic DNA. On the Illumina HiSeq System, the amplified TCR beta libraries were sequenced as 87-base-pair reads. The paper's data handling went like this. A later analysis counted approximately 74 million unique TCR beta chains across the 700 or so repertoires, and 9.5 million to 11 million of these chains were shared by at least two donors. Raw reads were error-corrected and collapsed into unique sequences by a nearest-neighbor algorithm in which closely related sequences were merged to remove PCR and sequencing errors. To assign V, D and J gene segments, CDR3 sequences were aligned to IMGT reference sequences. For a sequence to be retained, a match of at least six nucleotides to both a V gene segment and a J gene segment was required. Rearrangements were classified as productive when the CDR3 lacked stop codons and remained in frame with V and J, and all other rearrangements were classified as non-productive. CDR3 was defined according to IMGT convention as the region running from the second conserved V-encoded cysteine to the conserved J-encoded phenylalanine. Sequences without an unambiguous match to a single V gene segment were excluded from the earlier analysis of about 640 of the donors. An earlier analysis of around 600 of the donors classified V segments as functional when productive rearrangements were above 56.7% and as segregating when the standard deviation between donors was above 5%. A statistical classification framework was built to diagnose cytomegalovirus status from the catalog of TCR beta chain sequences. A later analysis assigned V and J genes by comparing TCR nucleotide sequences with IMGT/GENE-DB human TR gene sequences. Using the TCRdist pipeline, a later analysis assigned CDR3 sequences along with most-parsimonious VDJ recombination scenarios. In a later analysis, every TCR beta chain was defined by the combination of its CDR3 amino acid sequence and its V-gene family, and reads without a unique V-gene family were dropped. As a way to deal with suspected cross-contamination and a sequencing artifact, a later analysis dropped 450 to 700 nucleotide sequences that were highly shared and had low generation probability. In a later analysis, a clonal expansion index was calculated for each public chain from normalized within-repertoire ranks of inferred template counts. In a later analysis, generation probabilities were computed with a VDJ recombination model fitted to out-of-frame rearrangements, and the resulting probabilities were checked against IGoR. In a later analysis, hypergeometric tests were used to score TCR-TCR, TCR-HLA and TCR-CMV co-occurrence, with a repertoire-size bias correction applied to TCR pairs. In a later analysis, false discovery rates were estimated by permuting HLA or CMV assignments 20 times. In a later analysis, co-occurring TCRs were grouped using DBSCAN, and TCRdist sequence similarity was added for clustering within HLA-allele-positive subsets. For co-occurrence clustering, repertoires with fewer than 30,000 or more than 120,000 public chains were excluded, along with 4 to 6 repertoires with anomalous nucleotide sharing. The clones in this table, taken by TCRdb from immuneACCESS, are in-frame only. Not every clone is retained; where verified, under half of the shortfall comes from an unresolved V gene, and the cause of the rest is unknown. V and J calls and clone size are as listed in that table; D and trimming were resolved from the DNA. The sample includes 150,000 to 160,000 clones, with 70% to 90% observed a single time. The ten largest make up roughly 2.3% of the sample.

Sequencing was done on a sample of PBMCs. The receptor chain draws on TRBV5-1 and TRBJ2-3; no D gene can be assigned with confidence. This TCR derives from a woman aged 18-30 years in good health and CMV-seronegative. The CDR3 protein: CASSLLAVADTQYF. DNA sequence: TGCGCCAGCAGCTTGTTAGCTGTCGCCGATACGCAGTATTTT.